This T cell receptor beta chain is from a study of blood T cell repertoires in COVID-19. This CDR3 is built from 16 residues. CDR1 is WNHNN and CDR2 is SYGVQD in the germline V gene (reference sequence). Trimming removed 7 bases from V and 0 bases from J; junction bases left unmatched: 9. The data were produced by immunoSEQ multiplex PCR, yet TCRdb's version contains in-frame clones alone and is incomplete. The top ten clones hold 6% of a sample with about 200,000 clones, more than 70% of them seen once. Sequenced: peripheral blood. The chain has TRBV10-1 and TRBJ1-3; 7 bases match TRBD1. This TCR was sampled from a man aged 40-55 years with active or convalescent COVID-19. The CDR3 DNA is TGCGCCAGCACGAGACAGGGTAGTGACTCTGGAAACACCATATATTTT. It codes for CASTRQGSDSGNTIYF.